The rows below give T cell receptor beta chains drawn from one sample of a study of blood T cell repertoires in COVID-19. Using immunoSEQ multiplex PCR, the repertoire was profiled, and TCRdb retains in-frame clones only, with some absent. The sample lists 300,000 or so clones; 90% were seen once. The sequenced sample consisted of PBMCs or T cells enriched from blood (not recorded which). These receptors originate from a man aged 55 to 69 who had recovered from COVID-19. Each CDR3 is given with its conserved first and last residue. Fields, in order: V gene, clone size, J gene, D gene, CDR3 DNA, CDR3 protein. The D gene is left open where the match is weak. Clone size appears in some rows only: once, few, many, or a class for an expanded clone.

v_call: TRBV7-9
clone_size: .
j_call: TRBJ1-1
d_call: .
cdr3_nt: TGTGCCAGCAGCTTAGAGTCGAACACTAAAGCTTTCTTT
cdr3_aa: CASSLESNTKAFF

v_call: TRBV5-4
clone_size: .
j_call: TRBJ1-1
d_call: TRBD1
cdr3_nt: TGTGCCAGCAGCAGCGACAGGGGGCTCACTGAAGCTTTCTTT
cdr3_aa: CASSSDRGLTEAFF

v_call: TRBV4-1
clone_size: .
j_call: TRBJ1-2
d_call: TRBD1
cdr3_nt: TGCGCCAGCAGCCAAGATCGGCCCAGGGGGATTGGCTACACCTTC
cdr3_aa: CASSQDRPRGIGYTF

v_call: TRBV25-1
clone_size: .
j_call: TRBJ1-2
d_call: TRBD1
cdr3_nt: TGTGCCAGCAGTGAATCGGTGCGGGGGACAGGGGATGGGTATGGCTACACCTTC
cdr3_aa: CASSESVRGTGDGYGYTF

v_call: TRBV5-4
clone_size: .
j_call: TRBJ1-1
d_call: .
cdr3_nt: TGTGCCAGCACCACGATCTCAGGGGTAGATGAAGCTTTCTTT
cdr3_aa: CASTTISGVDEAFF

v_call: TRBV19
clone_size: .
j_call: TRBJ2-1
d_call: TRBD2
cdr3_nt: TGTGCCAGTGCTAGAGCCGGGACTAGCGGGAATAATGAGCAGTTCTTC
cdr3_aa: CASARAGTSGNNEQFF

v_call: TRBV6-4
clone_size: .
j_call: TRBJ1-2
d_call: .
cdr3_nt: TGTGCCAGCAGTGCCCGGCCCGGGAGGGTCCTTAACTATGGCTACACCTTC
cdr3_aa: CASSARPGRVLNYGYTF

v_call: TRBV30
clone_size: few
j_call: TRBJ1-2
d_call: .
cdr3_nt: TGTGCCTGGAGAAAAGAGGCACGCTATGGCTACACCTTC
cdr3_aa: CAWRKEARYGYTF

v_call: TRBV21-1
clone_size: .
j_call: TRBJ1-2
d_call: .
cdr3_nt: TGTGCCAGCATACACAGCAGGGGCGTCCACCGGGCTAACTATGGCTACACCTTC
cdr3_aa: CASIHSRGVHRANYGYTF

v_call: TRBV5-6
clone_size: .
j_call: TRBJ1-3
d_call: .
cdr3_nt: TGTGCCAGCAGCCCGCAGTACTCTGGAAACACCATATATTTT
cdr3_aa: CASSPQYSGNTIYF

v_call: TRBV6-5
clone_size: .
j_call: TRBJ1-3
d_call: .
cdr3_nt: TGTGCCAGCAGACCTACAGGGCCTGGAAACACCATATATTTT
cdr3_aa: CASRPTGPGNTIYF

v_call: TRBV7-2
clone_size: .
j_call: TRBJ2-7
d_call: .
cdr3_nt: TGTGCCAGCAGTTCTACAGGGTTCCACGAGCAGTACTTC
cdr3_aa: CASSSTGFHEQYF

v_call: TRBV5-6
clone_size: .
j_call: TRBJ1-3
d_call: TRBD1
cdr3_nt: TGTGCCAGCGGCTCGGGAGGGGGCTATGGAAACACCATATATTTT
cdr3_aa: CASGSGGGYGNTIYF

v_call: TRBV6-5
clone_size: .
j_call: TRBJ2-7
d_call: TRBD1
cdr3_nt: TGTGCCAGCAGTTATGCTTCGACAGGGGCACCCTACGAGCAGTACTTC
cdr3_aa: CASSYASTGAPYEQYF

v_call: TRBV5-1
clone_size: .
j_call: TRBJ1-5
d_call: .
cdr3_nt: TGCGCCAGCAGCTTGGGGGCTACTAGCAATCAGCCCCAGCATTTT
cdr3_aa: CASSLGATSNQPQHF

v_call: TRBV10-3
clone_size: .
j_call: TRBJ1-1
d_call: .
cdr3_nt: TGTGCCATCAGTCAGGGTGGGAGGATGAACACTGAAGCTTTCTTT
cdr3_aa: CAISQGGRMNTEAFF

v_call: TRBV27
clone_size: .
j_call: TRBJ2-7
d_call: TRBD2
cdr3_nt: TGTGCCAGCAGTTCTGGGCTAGCGGGCTCCGAGCAGTACTTC
cdr3_aa: CASSSGLAGSEQYF